These 9 T cell receptor beta chains came from one sample sequenced in a study of Tregs in tolerant kidney transplant recipients. Using immunoSEQ multiplex PCR, the repertoire was profiled, and TCRdb retains in-frame clones only, with some absent. This sample has about 69,000 clones, with less than 90% found just once. The sequencing used CD4+ T cells from blood, collected before the transplant. Source of these receptors: a human donor who received a combined kidney and bone marrow transplant.

The J gene is TRBJ1-1, the V gene TRBV18, with unresolved D. There are 14 residues in the CDR3. Germline V gives CDR1 KGHSH, CDR2 LQKENI. V was trimmed by 2 bases and J by 0 bases, leaving 7 bases between them. The CDR3 region is CASSPWQVNTEAFF. In nucleotides, the CDR3 is TGTGCCAGCTCACCATGGCAGGTGAACACTGAAGCTTTCTTT. The complete variable domain, with remaining parts taken from reference TRBV18 and TRBJ1-1, reads NAGVMQNPRHLVRRRGQEARLRCSPMKGHSHVYWYRQLPEEGLKFMVYLQKENIIDESGMPKERFSAEFPKEGPSILRIQQVVRGDSAAYFCASSPWQVNTEAFFGQGTRLTVV.

V gene TRBV6-1 combines with J gene TRBJ2-1; D is ambiguous. V was pared by 8 bases and J by 5 bases, with 16 bases between. The CDR3 consists of 14 residues. The germline V gene encodes CDR1 MNHNS and CDR2 SASEGT. CDR3 sequence reads: CASLTQILDNEQFF. The CDR3 DNA is TGTGCCAGCCTGACACAGATCCTGGACAATGAGCAGTTCTTC.

The V gene is TRBV28, the J gene TRBJ2-7; 9 nucleotides align to TRBD2. CDR1 is MDHEN, CDR2 SYDVKM, per germline. The CDR3 loop spans 14 amino acids. V lost 4 bases to trimming and J lost 3 bases; unmatched junction nucleotides: 4. CDR3 nucleotide sequence: TGTGCCAGCAGTTCCGCTAGCGGGGACTACGAGCAGTACTTC. Amino acids: CASSSASGDYEQYF.

The rearrangement uses TRBV28 and TRBJ2-1; tentatively, D is TRBD2 (7 bases). CDR1 is MDHEN, CDR2 SYDVKM, per germline. Trimming took off 11 bases at V and 8 bases at J, with 19 bases between the two ends. The CDR3 length is 13 residues. The CDR3 reads CAGGGPLADEQFF. In DNA form, the CDR3 reads TGTGCCGGGGGGGGCCCACTGGCAGATGAGCAGTTCTTC.

V and J are TRBV7-2 and TRBJ1-3; no firm D call. The CDR3 consists of 12 residues. Trimming stripped 3 bases from V and 7 bases from J, with 7 bases between. Germline CDR1 SGHTA, CDR2 FQGNSA. In nucleotides, the CDR3 is TGTGCCAGCAGCTTTTTAATGAACACCATATATTTT. Translation: CASSFLMNTIYF.

The chain carries TRBV7-2 and TRBJ2-5, with TRBD2 identical over 8 bases. This CDR3 contains 16 residues. V was pared by 5 bases and J by 7 bases, with 15 bases of the junction left unmatched. Germline-derived CDR1 and CDR2 are SGHTA and FQGNSA. CDR3 nucleotides: TGTGCCAGCAGCCCCATAGCGGGATGGCTGGGAGCGACCCAGTACTTC. The encoded protein is CASSPIAGWLGATQYF.

In nucleotides, the CDR3 is TGTGCCAGCAGCGTAGGCCTCGCGGGAGGTGTCACAGATACGCAGTATTTT. Translated, it gives CASSVGLAGGVTDTQYF. This chain connects TRBV9 to TRBJ2-3; 8 bases fit TRBD2. The CDR3 contains 17 residues. Looked up from germline, CDR1 is SGDLS and CDR2 is YYNGEE. Trimming at V came to 0 bases and at J to 2 bases, leaving 8 bases not matched to a gene.

The gene calls are TRBV4-1 and TRBJ2-3, with D possibly TRBD2 on 5 matching bases. CDR3 size: 15 residues. Trimming left V 0 bases short and J 7 bases short, with 14 bases between. Germline loops: CDR1 MGHRA, CDR2 YSYEKL. CDR3 region: CASSQDGLARYTQYF. CDR3 bases: TGCGCCAGCAGCCAAGATGGTCTAGCCCGCTATACGCAGTATTTT.

The J gene is TRBJ2-7, the V gene TRBV2; D might be TRBD1 (5 bases). CDR1 is SNHLY and CDR2 is FYNNEI in the germline V gene. V was shortened by 8 bases and J by 1 base, with 15 bases between the two germline ends. This CDR3 region has 14 residues. The DNA for the CDR3 is TGTGCCAGCCGTCCCAGGGCGGTGTCCTACGAGCAGTACTTC. Amino acid sequence: CASRPRAVSYEQYF.